This T cell receptor (beta chain) appears in the sequencing data of a study of blood T cell repertoires in COVID-19. The overall study: Spain, Italy and the United States supplied samples that represented acute and convalescent COVID-19. Sources were T cells, B-cell-depleted T cells, or PBMCs; the material itself was cDNA or gDNA.

As processed by the authors: Amplification of reference gene primers was used by the study to estimate nucleated cell counts. Clones were sequenced by immunoSEQ multiplex PCR, and TCRdb holds only the in-frame ones, with some missing. V and J calls and clone size are as listed in that table; D and trimming were resolved from the DNA. The data contain about 140,000 clones, 70% to 85% of them singletons. Germline V gene data show CDR1 as SGDLS and CDR2 as YYNGEE. V dropped 3 bases and J dropped 2 bases, with 12 bases sitting between them. The CDR3 totals 15 residues. The source is a woman over 75 in a cohort sampled during active or convalescent COVID-19. Sequenced sample: peripheral blood. This chain links TRBV9 with TRBJ2-1; maybe TRBD2 (6 bases). For the CDR3, the DNA is TGTGCCAGCAGCGGGGGGGATCCCACCTACAATGAGCAGTTCTTC. Encoded protein: CASSGGDPTYNEQFF.